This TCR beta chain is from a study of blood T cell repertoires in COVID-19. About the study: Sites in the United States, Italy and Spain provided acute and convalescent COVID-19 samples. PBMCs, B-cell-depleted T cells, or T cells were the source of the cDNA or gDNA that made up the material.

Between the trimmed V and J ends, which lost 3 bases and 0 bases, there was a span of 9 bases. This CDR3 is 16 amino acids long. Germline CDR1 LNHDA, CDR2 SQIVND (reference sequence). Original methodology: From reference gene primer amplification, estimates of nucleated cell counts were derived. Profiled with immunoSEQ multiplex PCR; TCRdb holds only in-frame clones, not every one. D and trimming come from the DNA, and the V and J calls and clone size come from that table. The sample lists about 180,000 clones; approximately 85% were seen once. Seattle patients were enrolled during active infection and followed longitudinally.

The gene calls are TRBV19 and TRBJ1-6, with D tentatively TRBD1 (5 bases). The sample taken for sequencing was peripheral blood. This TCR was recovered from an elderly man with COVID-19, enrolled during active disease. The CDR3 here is CASSMQGSSYNSPLHF. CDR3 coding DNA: TGTGCCAGTAGTATGCAGGGAAGCTCCTATAATTCACCCCTCCACTTT.